The clone carrying this T cell receptor (beta chain) appeared a single time. Its antigen is unidentified. Healthy and HIV-negative, the adult donors had no recent acute infections or vaccinations. Nashville, Tennessee was home to all donors, who were Caucasian adults. Sequenced by immunoSEQ multiplex PCR; TCRdb stores in-frame clones only, minus some. The data show 2,500,000 or so clones, over 85% seen once. This sample was included in a study of shared clonotypes between healthy human individuals. Study context: There were three CD4 naive, three CD4 memory, two CD8 naive and one CD8 memory plates per donor.

General study results and limits: Against clonotypes common to all four donors, non-shared ones had lower generation probabilities.

V lost 5 bases and J 5 bases, leaving 6 bases between the germline ends. CDR3 length: 11 residues. From germline, CDR1 is SGHTA and CDR2 FQGNSA. This sequence was found in a man in his late teens or twenties in good health. Some clones in this sample may be carry-over from other donors' samples. Sequencing was done on a sample of naive CD4+ T cells from PBMCs. Stated subset: CD45RA+ positively selected. The chain links TRBV7-2 to TRBJ2-5; unclear D gene. The CDR3 reads CASSTVETQYF. DNA of the CDR3: TGTGCCAGCAGCACGGTTGAGACCCAGTACTTC.